Listed below are T cell receptor beta chains from one sample, sequenced in a study of OX40 agonist ivuxolimab in advanced cancers. Assay: immunoSEQ multiplex PCR; the TCRdb copy retains only in-frame clones and omits some. Of 65,000 to 95,000 clones in the sample, about 94% are singletons; the top ten hold about 10%. This material consisted of CD4+ or CD8+ T cells sorted from blood, taken in a trial of the OX40 agonist ivuxolimab. These receptors were collected from an adult with an advanced solid tumor such as melanoma, head and neck, liver or kidney cancer. Each CDR3 is given with its conserved first and last residue. The D gene is left open where the match is weak. Some rows mark clone size as missing; the rest say once, few, many or name a class of expanded clone.

>NA|TRBJ2-7|TRBV28|NA
TGTGCCAGCAGTTTTGACGACAGAAACGACGAGCAGTACTTC
CASSFDDRNDEQYF
>NA|TRBJ1-1|TRBV7-6|few
TGTGCCAGCAGCCGGGAAGGCACTGAAGCTTTCTTT
CASSREGTEAFF
>TRBD1|TRBJ2-7|TRBV11-2|NA
TGTGCCAGCAGCTTCCCCCCGACAGGGTGGTACGAGCAGTACTTC
CASSFPPTGWYEQYF
>NA|TRBJ1-1|TRBV28|NA
TGTGCCAGCAGTTTGTACAGTTTGAACACTGAAGCTTTCTTT
CASSLYSLNTEAFF
>NA|TRBJ2-7|TRBV4-3|NA
TGCGCCAGCAGCCAAGATTGGGACATGGCCTACGAGCAGTACTTC
CASSQDWDMAYEQYF
>TRBD1|TRBJ2-7|TRBV28|NA
TGTGCCAGCGGACAGGGAAACTACGAGCAGTACTTC
CASGQGNYEQYF
>TRBD2|TRBJ2-1|TRBV14|NA
TGTGCCAGCAGCCAAGGCCTCGGGCTAGCGGGAGGAATTGAGGTCTACAATGAGCAGTTCTTC
CASSQGLGLAGGIEVYNEQFF
>NA|TRBJ1-1|TRBV5-1|NA
TGCGCCAGCAGCTTGGAGGGGGTGAACACTGAAGCTTTCTTT
CASSLEGVNTEAFF
>NA|TRBJ1-1|TRBV9|NA
TGTGCCAGCAGCGTAGTTGGGGACACTGAAGCTTTCTTT
CASSVVGDTEAFF
>NA|TRBJ1-5|TRBV27|NA
TGTGCCAGCAGTTCGGTAGGCGGCAATCAGCCCCAGCATTTT
CASSSVGGNQPQHF
>TRBD2|TRBJ2-1|TRBV28|NA
TGTGCCAGCAGTGCCAGAAGCGGGAGAAGCTCCTACAATGAGCAGTTCTTC
CASSARSGRSSYNEQFF
>TRBD1|TRBJ1-5|TRBV28|NA
TGTGCCAGCACCTTGGGACAGGACTTGTGGAGCAATCAGCCCCAGCATTTT
CASTLGQDLWSNQPQHF
>NA|TRBJ1-5|TRBV19|NA
TGTGCCAGTAGTATCAATGGTTGGAGTGCCTTGGAGCCCCAGCATTTT
CASSINGWSALEPQHF
>NA|TRBJ1-2|TRBV6-6|few
TGTGCCAGCAGTTACCAGGGCCCAGCGAGGGGCTACACCTTC
CASSYQGPARGYTF
>NA|TRBJ2-2|TRBV29-1|NA
TGCAGCGTTGAGCACTACACCGGGGAGCTGTTTTTT
CSVEHYTGELFF
>NA|TRBJ1-1|TRBV5-1|NA
TGCGCCAGCAGCTTGGAGGCAGAATGGCTGGGTACTGAAGCTTTCTTT
CASSLEAEWLGTEAFF
>NA|TRBJ2-5|TRBV4-1|NA
TGCGCCAGCAGCCTGCCGGGACTGACACGCCTCGGGGAAGAGACCCAGTACTTC
CASSLPGLTRLGEETQYF
>NA|TRBJ2-3|TRBV6-1|NA
TGTGCCAGCAGTGAAGTCATGTCAGATACGCAGTATTTT
CASSEVMSDTQYF
>TRBD2|TRBJ2-1|TRBV29-1|once
TGCAGCGTTGGATTGCCGGGGGGGTCCTACAATGAGCAGTTCTTC
CSVGLPGGSYNEQFF
>NA|TRBJ1-5|TRBV4-2|NA
TGTGCCAGCAGCCACTTGGGGGCCGATAGCAATCAGCCCCAGCATTTT
CASSHLGADSNQPQHF
>NA|TRBJ2-3|TRBV7-9|NA
TGTGCCAGCTCGGGAAGGGAGGAGGCAGATACGCAGTATTTT
CASSGREEADTQYF
>NA|TRBJ1-1|TRBV10-3|once
TGTGCCACGGGGGGACACACGAACACTGAAGCTTTCTTT
CATGGHTNTEAFF
>TRBD1|TRBJ1-4|TRBV6-5|NA
TGTGCCAGCAGTTACGGCCAGGGGGGTGAAAAACTGTTTTTT
CASSYGQGGEKLFF
>NA|TRBJ2-7|TRBV19|NA
TGTGCCAGTAAGGACAGCTTCTACGAGCAGTACTTC
CASKDSFYEQYF
>TRBD2|TRBJ2-1|TRBV7-2|NA
TGTGCCAGCGGCAGGACTAGCGGGGTTCTTGAGCAGTTCTTC
CASGRTSGVLEQFF
>NA|TRBJ1-1|TRBV18|NA
TGTGCCAGCTCACCGATACGGACAGCTGAAGCTTTCTTT
CASSPIRTAEAFF